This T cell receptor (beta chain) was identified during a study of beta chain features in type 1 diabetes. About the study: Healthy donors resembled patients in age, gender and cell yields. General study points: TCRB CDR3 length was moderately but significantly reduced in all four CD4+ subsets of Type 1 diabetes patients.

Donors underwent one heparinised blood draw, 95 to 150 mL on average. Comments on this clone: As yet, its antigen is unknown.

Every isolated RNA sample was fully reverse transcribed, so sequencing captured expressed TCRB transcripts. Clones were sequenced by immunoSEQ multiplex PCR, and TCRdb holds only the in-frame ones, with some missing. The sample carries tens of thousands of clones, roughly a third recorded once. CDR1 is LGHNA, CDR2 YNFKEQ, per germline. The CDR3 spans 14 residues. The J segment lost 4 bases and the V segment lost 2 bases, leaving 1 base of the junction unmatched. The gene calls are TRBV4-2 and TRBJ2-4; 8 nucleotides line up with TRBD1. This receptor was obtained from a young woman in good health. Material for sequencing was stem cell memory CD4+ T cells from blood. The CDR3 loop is CASSQRTGKNIQYF. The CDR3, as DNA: TGTGCCAGCAGCCAAAGGACAGGGAAAAACATTCAGTACTTC.